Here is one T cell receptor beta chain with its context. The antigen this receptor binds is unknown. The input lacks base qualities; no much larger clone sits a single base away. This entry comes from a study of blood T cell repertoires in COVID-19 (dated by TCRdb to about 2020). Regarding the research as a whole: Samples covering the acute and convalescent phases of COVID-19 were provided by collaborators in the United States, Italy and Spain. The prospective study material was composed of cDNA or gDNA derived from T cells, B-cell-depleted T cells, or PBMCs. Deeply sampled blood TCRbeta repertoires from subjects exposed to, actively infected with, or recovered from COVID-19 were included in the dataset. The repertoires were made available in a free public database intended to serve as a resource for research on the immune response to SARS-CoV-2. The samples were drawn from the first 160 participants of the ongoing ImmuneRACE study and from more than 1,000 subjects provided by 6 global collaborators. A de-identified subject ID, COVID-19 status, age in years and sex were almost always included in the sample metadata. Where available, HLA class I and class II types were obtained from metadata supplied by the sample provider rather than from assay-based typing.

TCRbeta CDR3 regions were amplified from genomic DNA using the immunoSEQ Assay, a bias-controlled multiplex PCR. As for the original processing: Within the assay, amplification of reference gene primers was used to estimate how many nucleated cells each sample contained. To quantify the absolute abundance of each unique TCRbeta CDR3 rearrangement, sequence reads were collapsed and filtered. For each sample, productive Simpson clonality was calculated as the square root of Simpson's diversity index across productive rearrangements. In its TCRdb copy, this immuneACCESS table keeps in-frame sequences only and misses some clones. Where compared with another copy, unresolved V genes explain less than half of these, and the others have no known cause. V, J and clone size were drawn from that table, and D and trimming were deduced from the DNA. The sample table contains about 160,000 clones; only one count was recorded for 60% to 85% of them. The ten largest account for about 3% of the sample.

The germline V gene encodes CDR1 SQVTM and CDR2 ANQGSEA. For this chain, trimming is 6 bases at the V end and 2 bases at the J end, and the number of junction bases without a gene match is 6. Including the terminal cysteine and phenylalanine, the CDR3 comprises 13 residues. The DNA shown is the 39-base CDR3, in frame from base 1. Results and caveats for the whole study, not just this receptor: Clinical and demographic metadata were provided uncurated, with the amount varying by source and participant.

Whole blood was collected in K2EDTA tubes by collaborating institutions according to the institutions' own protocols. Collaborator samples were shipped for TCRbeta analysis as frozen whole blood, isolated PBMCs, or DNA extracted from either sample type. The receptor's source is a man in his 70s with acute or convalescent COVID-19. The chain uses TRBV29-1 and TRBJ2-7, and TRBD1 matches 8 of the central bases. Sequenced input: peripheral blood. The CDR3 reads CSVEGTGTYEQYF. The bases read TGCAGCGTGGAGGGGACAGGCACCTACGAGCAGTACTTC.